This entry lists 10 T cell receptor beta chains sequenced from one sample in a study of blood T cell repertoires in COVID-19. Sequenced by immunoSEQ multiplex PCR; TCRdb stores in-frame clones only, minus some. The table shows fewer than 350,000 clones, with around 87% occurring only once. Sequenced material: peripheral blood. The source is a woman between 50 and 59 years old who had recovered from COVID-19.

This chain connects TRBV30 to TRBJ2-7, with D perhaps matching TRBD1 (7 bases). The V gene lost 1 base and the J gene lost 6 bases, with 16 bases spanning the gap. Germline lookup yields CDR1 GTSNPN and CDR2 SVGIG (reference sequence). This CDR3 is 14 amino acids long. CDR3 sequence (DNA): TGTGCCTGGAGTGCCCACAGGGGAGCGGGCGAGCAGTACTTC. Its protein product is CAWSAHRGAGEQYF.

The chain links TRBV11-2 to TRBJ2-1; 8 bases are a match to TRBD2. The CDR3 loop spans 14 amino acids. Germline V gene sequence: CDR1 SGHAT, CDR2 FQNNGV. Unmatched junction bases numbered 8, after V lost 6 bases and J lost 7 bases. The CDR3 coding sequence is TGTGCCAGCAGAAGAGCGGGAGTGGGAAATGAGCAGTTCTTC. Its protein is CASRRAGVGNEQFF.

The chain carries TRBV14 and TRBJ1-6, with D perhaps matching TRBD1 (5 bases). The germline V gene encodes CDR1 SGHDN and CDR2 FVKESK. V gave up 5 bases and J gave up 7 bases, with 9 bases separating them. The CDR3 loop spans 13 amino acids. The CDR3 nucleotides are TGTGCCAGCAGCGGATACAGGAATTCACCCCTCCACTTT. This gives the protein CASSGYRNSPLHF.

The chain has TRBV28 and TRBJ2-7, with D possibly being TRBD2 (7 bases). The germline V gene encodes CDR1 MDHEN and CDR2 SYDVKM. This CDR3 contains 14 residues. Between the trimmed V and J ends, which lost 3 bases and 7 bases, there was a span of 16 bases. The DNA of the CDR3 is TGTGCCAGCAGTTTGCGGGGGCGCTTAAAAGAGCAGTACTTC. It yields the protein CASSLRGRLKEQYF.

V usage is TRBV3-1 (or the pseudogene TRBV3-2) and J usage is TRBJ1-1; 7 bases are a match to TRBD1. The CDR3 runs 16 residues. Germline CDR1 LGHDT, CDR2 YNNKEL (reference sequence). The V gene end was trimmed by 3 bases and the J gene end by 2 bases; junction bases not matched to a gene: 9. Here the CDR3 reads CASSQDTGTVNTEAFF. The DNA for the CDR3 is TGTGCCAGCAGCCAGGATACCGGGACAGTTAACACTGAAGCTTTCTTT.

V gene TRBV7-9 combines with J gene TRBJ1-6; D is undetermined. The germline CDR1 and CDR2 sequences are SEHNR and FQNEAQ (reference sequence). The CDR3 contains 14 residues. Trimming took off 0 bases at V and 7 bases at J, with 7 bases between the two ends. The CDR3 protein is CASSLANSNSPLHF. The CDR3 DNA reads TGTGCCAGCAGCTTAGCAAACAGCAATTCACCCCTCCACTTT.

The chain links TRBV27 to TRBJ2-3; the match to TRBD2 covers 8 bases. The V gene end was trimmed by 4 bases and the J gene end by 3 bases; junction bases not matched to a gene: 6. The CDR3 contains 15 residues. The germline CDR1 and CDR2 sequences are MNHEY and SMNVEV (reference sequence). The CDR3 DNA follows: TGTGCCAGCAGTTCCCCGGGACTAGGGACAGATACGCAGTATTTT. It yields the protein CASSSPGLGTDTQYF.

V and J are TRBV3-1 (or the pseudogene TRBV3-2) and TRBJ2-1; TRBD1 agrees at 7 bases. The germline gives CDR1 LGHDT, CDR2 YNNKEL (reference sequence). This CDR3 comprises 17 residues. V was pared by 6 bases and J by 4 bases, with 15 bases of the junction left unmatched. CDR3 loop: CASSSEDRAWGYNEQFF. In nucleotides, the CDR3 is TGTGCCAGCAGTTCGGAAGACAGGGCTTGGGGATACAATGAGCAGTTCTTC.

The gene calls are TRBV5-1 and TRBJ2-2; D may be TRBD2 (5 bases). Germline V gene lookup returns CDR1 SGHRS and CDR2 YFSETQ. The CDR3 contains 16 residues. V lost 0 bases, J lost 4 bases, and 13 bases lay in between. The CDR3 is CASSLAWDEGTGELFF. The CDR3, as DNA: TGCGCCAGCAGCTTGGCCTGGGATGAGGGCACCGGGGAGCTGTTTTTT.

CDR3 protein: CASSLLVTNTGELFF. The DNA of the CDR3 is TGTGCCAGCAGCTTACTCGTAACGAACACCGGGGAGCTGTTTTTT. The J gene is TRBJ2-2, the V gene TRBV11-2; no clear D. CDR1 SGHAT and CDR2 FQNNGV come from the germline V gene. The CDR3 consists of 15 residues. V shed 2 bases and J shed 0 bases, with 7 bases lying between them.